A single sample is the source of the 26 T cell receptor beta chains below, sequenced in a study of a mutant IDH1 vaccine in newly diagnosed glioma. Measured with immunoSEQ multiplex PCR; TCRdb has only the in-frame clones, and not every one. The sample comprises 77,000 or so clones, roughly four fifths of which are singletons, and 4% to 5.5% rests with the top ten. The time point: week 47, end of study. Vaccinated patients received 300 ug of mutant IDH1 20-mer peptide per dose, with topical imiquimod. These receptors are not linked to any known antigen. Sample: PBMCs, taken from a glioma patient whose treatment included an IDH1 peptide vaccine. The source of these receptors is a man aged 35 to 55 with glioma.

The CDR3 coding sequence is TGTGCCATCAGCTTCATGGGCACCTACGAGCAGTACTTC. This gives the protein CAISFMGTYEQYF. V gene TRBV10-3 combines with J gene TRBJ2-7, with D hard to call. In germline, CDR1 is ENHRY, CDR2 SYGVKD. This CDR3 has 13 amino acids. Trimming left V 6 bases short and J 2 bases short, with 11 bases between.

This clone was seen more than once but under ten times. The chain combines TRBV5-1 with TRBJ1-6; a possible D gene is TRBD1 (6 bases). The CDR3 covers 15 residues. Deletions cut 1 base from V and 7 bases from J, with 12 bases between. Looked up from germline, CDR1 is SGHRS and CDR2 is YFSETQ. The CDR3 coding sequence is TGCGCCAGCAGCTTGTCGTCGGACAGAAATTCACCCCTCCACTTT. Translating gives CASSLSSDRNSPLHF.

The chain links TRBV7-2 to TRBJ2-7, with a possible D match to TRBD1 (6 bases). Per germline, CDR1 SGHTA and CDR2 FQGNSA. CDR3 size: 15 residues. The V and J ends lost 8 bases and 4 bases respectively, with 21 bases between them. The CDR3 here is CASSQAGDVGYEQYF. CDR3 coding DNA: TGTGCCAGCTCCCAAGCAGGGGATGTGGGTTACGAGCAGTACTTC.

The genes are TRBV15 and TRBJ2-1; D gene uncertain. Germline lookup yields CDR1 LNHNV and CDR2 YYDKDF (reference sequence). CDR3 length: 15 amino acids. V shed 3 bases and J shed 3 bases, with 12 bases lying between them. The CDR3 sequence is CATSSQPTRYNEQFF. The DNA for the CDR3 is TGTGCCACCAGCAGCCAGCCTACTCGCTACAATGAGCAGTTCTTC. The variable domain in full, with the rest retrieved from reference TRBV15 and TRBJ2-1, is DAMVIQNPRYQVTQFGKPVTLSCSQTLNHNVMYWYQQKSSQAPKLLFHYYDKDFNNEADTPDNFQSRRPNTSFCFLDIRSPGLGDTAMYLCATSSQPTRYNEQFFGPGTRLTVL.

The J gene is TRBJ2-3, the V gene TRBV4-3, with D possibly matching TRBD1 (7 bases). Trimming removed 1 base at V and 6 bases at J, with 11 bases between. The V gene's germline CDR1 is LGHNA and CDR2 YSLEER. The CDR3 length is 14 residues. CDR3 DNA sequence: TGCGCCAGCAGCCAAGGGCCAGGGGGGGATACGCAGTATTTT. Protein: CASSQGPGGDTQYF.

The chain carries TRBV6-5 and TRBJ2-7, with D hard to call. This CDR3 is built from 14 residues. Deletions cut 0 bases from V and 1 base from J, with 7 bases between. Germline V gene lookup returns CDR1 MNHEY and CDR2 SVGAGI. In DNA form, the CDR3 reads TGTGCCAGCAGTTACTCGGCAGGATCCTACGAGCAGTACTTC. Protein: CASSYSAGSYEQYF.

The chain carries TRBV4-2 and TRBJ2-3, with D perhaps TRBD1 (6 bases). Deletions cut 3 bases from V and 2 bases from J, with 18 bases between. The CDR3 extends over 17 amino acids. The V gene's germline CDR1 is LGHNA and CDR2 YNFKEQ. CDR3 sequence: CASSHIQGEPATDTQYF. The CDR3, as DNA: TGTGCCAGCAGCCATATACAGGGCGAACCCGCCACAGATACGCAGTATTTT.

A few counts support this clone. The rearrangement uses TRBV18 and TRBJ1-1, with D maybe TRBD1 (6 bases). In germline, CDR1 is KGHSH, CDR2 LQKENI. V gave up 6 bases and J gave up 0 bases, with 11 bases separating them. This CDR3 spans 14 amino acids. The CDR3: CASSLGTLNTEAFF. The CDR3 DNA sequence: TGTGCCAGCTCTCTCGGGACACTGAACACTGAAGCTTTCTTT.

The rearrangement joins TRBV6-1 to TRBJ2-5, with D maybe TRBD1 (5 bases). Germline loops: CDR1 MNHNS, CDR2 SASEGT. V lost 3 bases to trimming and J lost 5 bases, with 19 bases between them. The CDR3 sequence is 16 residues long. CDR3 bases: TGTGCCAGCAGTGAGGTGGCAGGGCCGTCCCAGGAGACCCAGTACTTC. Translating gives CASSEVAGPSQETQYF.

This clone is a singleton in its sample. J is TRBJ1-6 and V is TRBV6-5; D is possibly TRBD1 (5 bases). There are 16 residues in the CDR3. Germline CDR1 and CDR2: MNHEY and SVGAGI. The V gene lost 2 bases and the J gene lost 7 bases, with 15 bases spanning the gap. CDR3 nucleotides: TGTGCCAGCAGTTACGACCCCCGGGACCCGAATTCACCCCTCCACTTT. It codes for CASSYDPRDPNSPLHF.

This chain's CDR3 is CASSFSWTISQETQYF. CDR3 bases: TGTGCCAGTAGTTTCTCTTGGACTATATCCCAAGAGACCCAGTACTTC. The chain recombines TRBV19 with TRBJ2-5, with a tentative D call TRBD2 (6 bases). CDR1 and CDR2 (germline): LNHDA, SQIVND (reference sequence). Trimming took off 5 bases at V and 1 base at J, with 17 bases between the two ends. The CDR3 loop spans 16 amino acids.

J is TRBJ2-3 and V is TRBV11-3; D gene ambiguous. Germline assignment: CDR1 SGHNT and CDR2 YENEEA. Between the trimmed V and J ends, which lost 6 bases and 0 bases, there was a span of 10 bases. The length of the CDR3 is 14 residues. This CDR3 reads CASRAGRSTDTQYF. In DNA, the CDR3 is TGTGCCAGCAGGGCCGGACGGAGCACAGATACGCAGTATTTT.

The chain links TRBV13 to TRBJ2-7; TRBD2 matches 12 bases. CDR3 length: 17 residues. Germline values: CDR1 PRHDT, CDR2 FYEKMQ (reference sequence). The J segment lost 0 bases and the V segment lost 5 bases, leaving 8 bases of the junction unmatched. This CDR3 reads CASSARRTSGVSYEQYF. The CDR3 nucleotides read TGTGCCAGCAGCGCCCGCAGGACTAGCGGGGTCTCCTACGAGCAGTACTTC. The full variable domain, its missing parts supplied by reference TRBV13 and TRBJ2-7, is AAGVIQSPRHLIKEKRETATLKCYPIPRHDTVYWYQQGPGQDPQFLISFYEKMQSDKGSIPDRFSAQQFSDYHSELNMSSLELGDSALYFCASSARRTSGVSYEQYFGPGTRLTVT.

The chain uses TRBV11-2 and TRBJ2-7; D is uncertain. The CDR3 sequence is 12 residues long. The germline V and J ends were trimmed by 7 bases and 6 bases, with 13 bases remaining between them. Germline values: CDR1 SGHAT, CDR2 FQNNGV. The DNA of the CDR3 is TGTGCCAGCACCTGGGCCACTACCGAGCAGTACTTC. It specifies CASTWATTEQYF.

This clone was observed once. The gene calls are TRBV18 and TRBJ2-1; TRBD1 matches 8 bases. The germline V gene has CDR1 KGHSH and CDR2 LQKENI. The CDR3 contains 15 residues. After removal of 3 bases from V and 4 bases from J, the junction contained 5 bases not matched to a gene. For the CDR3, the DNA is TGTGCCAGCTCACCCCGGACAGGGATATACAATGAGCAGTTCTTC. Its protein product is CASSPRTGIYNEQFF.

The V gene is TRBV19, the J gene TRBJ2-1, with no clear D. V lost 3 bases and J 6 bases, leaving 9 bases between the germline ends. This CDR3 contains 13 residues. The germline gives CDR1 LNHDA, CDR2 SQIVND (reference sequence). The CDR3 coding sequence is TGTGCCAGTAGTATGTACAAGGGCAATGAGCAGTTCTTC. It encodes CASSMYKGNEQFF.

A single count supports this clone. The chain carries TRBV4-1 and TRBJ2-3; TRBD1 matches 9 bases. The CDR3 is made up of 16 amino acids. V was pared by 4 bases and J by 5 bases, with 10 bases of the junction left unmatched. The V gene's germline CDR1 is MGHRA and CDR2 YSYEKL. The CDR3 coding sequence is TGCGCCAGCAGCCCAACGGAACAGGGGGCAAAAGATACGCAGTATTTT. Its translation is CASSPTEQGAKDTQYF.

The rearrangement links TRBV23-1 to TRBJ1-1, with D possibly TRBD1 on 5 matching bases. TRBV23-1 is given ORF status, its function remaining uncertain. This CDR3 has 13 residues. V lost 2 bases and J 3 bases, leaving 7 bases between the germline ends. CDR3 in DNA: TGCGCCAGCAGTCAAGAACAGGACACTGAAGCTTTCTTT. Translation gives CASSQEQDTEAFF.

This clone was counted only a few times. The chain couples TRBV27 to TRBJ1-5; D gene ambiguous. Germline assignment: CDR1 MNHEY and CDR2 SMNVEV (reference sequence). The CDR3 totals 11 residues. V was clipped by 8 bases and J by 9 bases, with 11 bases between them. CDR3 amino acids: CASGPFWPQHF. The CDR3 nucleotides read TGTGCCAGCGGCCCTTTTTGGCCCCAGCATTTT.

The rearrangement uses TRBV30 and TRBJ1-5; 7 bases fit TRBD1. The ends lost 3 bases at V and 0 bases at J; junction bases unmatched: 5. This CDR3 region has 15 residues. The germline gives CDR1 GTSNPN, CDR2 SVGIG (reference sequence). The CDR3 is CAWSPTGNSNQPQHF. Written as DNA, the CDR3 is TGTGCCTGGAGCCCGACAGGGAATAGCAATCAGCCCCAGCATTTT.

V gene TRBV4-1 combines with J gene TRBJ2-3; D unresolved. The CDR3 is 15 amino acids. V lost 2 bases and J 2 bases, leaving 11 bases between the germline ends. In germline, CDR1 is MGHRA, CDR2 YSYEKL. The CDR3 here is CASSQSYSFTDTQYF. For the CDR3, the DNA is TGCGCCAGCAGCCAATCTTACAGTTTCACAGATACGCAGTATTTT.

In its sample, this clone was seen once. The CDR3 protein is CASSRRRLPNPALFF. The CDR3 coding sequence is TGTGCCAGCAGCCGTAGGAGGTTGCCGAACCCTGCACTGTTTTTT. The chain has TRBV28 and TRBJ1-4, with D hard to call. Germline CDR1 and CDR2: MDHEN and SYDVKM. There are 15 residues in the CDR3. Between the trimmed V and J ends, which lost 6 bases and 13 bases, there was a span of 24 bases.

J is TRBJ2-2 and V is TRBV9; the match to TRBD2 covers 9 bases. Germline V gives CDR1 SGDLS, CDR2 YYNGEE. The CDR3 totals 16 residues. V lost 0 bases and J lost 7; bases outside the gene matches: 7. The CDR3 loop reads CASSVGGTSLNGELFF. The CDR3 bases are TGTGCCAGCAGCGTAGGGGGGACTAGCCTAAACGGGGAGCTGTTTTTT.

V is TRBV4-3 and J is TRBJ2-1, with D possibly being TRBD1 (5 bases). CDR1 is LGHNA and CDR2 is YSLEER in the germline V gene. The CDR3 totals 15 residues. With 4 bases removed from V and 5 bases from J, the gap between germline ends came to 15 bases. Here the CDR3 DNA reads TGCGCCAGCAGCCCCGCCCAGGGTCTCAACAATGAGCAGTTCTTC. Its protein is CASSPAQGLNNEQFF.

A note on this clone: At one end, the junction sequence differs from germline, possibly due to a read error. V and J are TRBV2 and TRBJ1-5; no firm D call. The germline V gene encodes CDR1 SNHLY and CDR2 FYNNEI. The CDR3 is 14 amino acids. The CDR3 region is CASSGWTANRPQHF. CDR3 bases: TGTGCCAGCAGTGGATGGACGGCCAATCGGCCCCAGCATTTT.

On this clone: At one boundary the junction diverges from the germline segment, which might be a read error. The V and J genes are TRBV27 and TRBJ2-7, with TRBD2 matching over 8 bases. Germline V lookup: CDR1 MNHEY, CDR2 SMNVEV (reference sequence). The CDR3 contains 15 residues. The CDR3: CASSISGLVSYEQYF. The CDR3 DNA sequence: TGTGCCAGCAGTATATCGGGACTAGTGTCCTACGAGCAGTACTTC.